Below are 13 T cell receptor beta chains sequenced from a single sample in a study of blood T cells in healthy people across ages. Sample-barcoded 5' priming and a J-beta primer mix drove a second PCR of about 7 to 11 cycles. MiXCR, run by TCRdb on the 5' RACE reads, gives a single entry per CDR3 protein. Of 600,000 to 900,000 distinct CDR3 sequences listed, 20% to 30% are singletons. These data also featured in a second study, about T cells of mothers and their children.

Sequenced: blood. All receptors come from a boy aged 5-17 years in good health.

A few counts support this clonotype. The chain is built from TRBV5-1 and TRBJ1-2; 7 positions match TRBD1. Per germline, CDR1 SGHRS and CDR2 YFSETQ. The V segment lost 5 bases and the J segment 3 bases; nucleotides outside the gene matches: 4. CDR3 length: 13 amino acids. The CDR3, as DNA: TGCGCCAGCAGACAGGGGCTACACTATGGCTACACCTTC. This encodes CASRQGLHYGYTF.

This clonotype appeared a few times. J is TRBJ2-6 and V is TRBV7-8; D unresolved. This CDR3 region has 15 residues. V was clipped by 3 bases and J by 2 bases, with 8 bases between them. Germline V lookup: CDR1 SGHVS, CDR2 FQNEAQ. CDR3 sequence reads: CASSFVAAGANVLTF. CDR3 DNA sequence: TGTGCCAGCAGCTTTGTGGCGGCTGGGGCCAACGTCCTGACTTTC.

This clonotype was picked up many times. The CDR3 spells CASSETGFNYGYTF. As DNA, the CDR3 is TGTGCCAGCAGCGAGACAGGGTTTAACTATGGCTACACCTTC. The chain links TRBV3-1 to TRBJ1-2, with 7 nucleotides matching TRBD1. The CDR3 is made up of 14 amino acids. Per the germline V gene, CDR1 is LGHDT and CDR2 is YNNKEL (reference sequence). V gave up 5 bases and J gave up 1 base; unmatched junction bases: 4.

This clonotype was recorded many times. This chain links TRBV7-2 with TRBJ1-2, with no clear D. There are 13 residues in the CDR3. Trimming took off 0 bases at V and 5 bases at J, with 7 bases between the two ends. Germline lookup yields CDR1 SGHTA and CDR2 FQGNSA. The CDR3 region is CASSLAGGYGYTF. Written as DNA, the CDR3 is TGTGCCAGCAGCTTAGCAGGAGGGTATGGCTACACCTTC.

The rearrangement uses TRBV28 and TRBJ1-3, with unresolved D. Germline loops: CDR1 MDHEN, CDR2 SYDVKM. V was cut by 1 base and J by 4 bases, with 20 bases left in between. This CDR3 region has 18 residues. The CDR3 region has the DNA TGTGCCAGCAGTTTATCTTACATGGGCCAGATTAAGGGAAACACCATATATTTT. This codes for CASSLSYMGQIKGNTIYF.

Comment on this clonotype: At one end the junction does not follow the germline gene, possibly because of a read error. The rearrangement uses TRBV7-3 and TRBJ1-1; D gene ambiguous. This CDR3 contains 15 residues. Germline V gene lookup returns CDR1 SGHTA and CDR2 FQGTGA. For the CDR3, the DNA is TGTGCCAGCACCTTAAGTGGAGGGTCAGAGACTGAAGCTTTCTTT. Its translation: CASTLSGGSETEAFF.

The V call is TRBV4-1, the J call TRBJ2-7, with 9 bases lining up with TRBD2. V gave up 2 bases and J gave up 4 bases; unmatched junction bases: 6. This CDR3 spans 15 amino acids. Germline V gene sequence: CDR1 MGHRA, CDR2 YSYEKL. CDR3: CASSQSPGLAYEQYF. Here the CDR3 DNA reads TGCGCCAGCAGCCAATCTCCGGGACTAGCTTACGAGCAGTACTTC.

This clonotype occurred a few times. The genes are TRBV9 and TRBJ1-2; TRBD1 might be the D (5 bases). CDR1 and CDR2 from the germline V gene are SGDLS and YYNGEE. V was clipped by 6 bases and J by 2 bases, with 17 bases between them. The CDR3 has 15 residues. This chain's CDR3 is CASTQTGGSNYGYTF. CDR3 coding DNA: TGTGCCAGCACCCAGACCGGGGGATCCAACTATGGCTACACCTTC.

This clonotype was detected a few times. The chain recombines TRBV6-1 with TRBJ2-1; TRBD2 agrees at 13 bases. The CDR3 loop spans 16 amino acids. With 8 bases clipped from V and 5 bases from J, the junction kept 9 bases outside the gene matches. CDR1 and CDR2 from the germline V gene are MNHNS and SASEGT. The CDR3 sequence: CASRDPGLAGNNEQFF. The CDR3 coding sequence is TGTGCCAGCCGCGACCCGGGACTAGCGGGGAACAATGAGCAGTTCTTC.

V is TRBV2 and J is TRBJ2-6; D remains ambiguous. The V gene lost 10 bases and the J gene lost 1 base, with 2 bases spanning the gap. Germline-derived CDR1 and CDR2 are SNHLY and FYNNEI. This CDR3 has 11 residues. CDR3 sequence: CANSGANVLTF. CDR3 DNA sequence: TGTGCCAATTCTGGGGCCAACGTCCTGACTTTC.

The table lists this clonotype with a few counts. This chain links TRBV12-3 or TRBV12-4 with TRBJ2-2; 8 nucleotides match TRBD1. Germline trimming cut 7 bases from V and 0 bases from J; bases unmatched to any gene: 4. This CDR3 region has 15 residues. CDR3 nucleotide sequence: TGTGCCAGCATCCAGGACAGGGCGAACACCGGGGAGCTGTTTTTT. Translation: CASIQDRANTGELFF.

The rearrangement uses TRBV4-2 and TRBJ2-5; 12 bases agree with TRBD2. The J call is doubtful: the DNA matches TRBJ2-1 better. CDR1 is LGHNA and CDR2 is YNFKEQ in the germline V gene. The CDR3 is made up of 18 amino acids. The CDR3 DNA reads TGTGCCAGCAGCCAGCTCACGGCTAGCGGGGGGGCGGGCAATGAGCAGTTCTTC. It yields the protein CASSQLTASGGAGNEQFF.

This clonotype was counted only a few times. This chain links TRBV20-1 with TRBJ1-1, with 9 bases aligning to TRBD1. There are 15 residues in the CDR3. Germline CDR1 DFQATT, CDR2 SNEGSKA (reference sequence). V trimming: 5 bases; J trimming: 7 bases; junction bases outside the gene matches: 14. The CDR3 region has the DNA TGCAGTGCTCTAGGACAGGGGAACTCCAGGGGTGAAGCTTTCTTT. Amino acid sequence: CSALGQGNSRGEAFF.